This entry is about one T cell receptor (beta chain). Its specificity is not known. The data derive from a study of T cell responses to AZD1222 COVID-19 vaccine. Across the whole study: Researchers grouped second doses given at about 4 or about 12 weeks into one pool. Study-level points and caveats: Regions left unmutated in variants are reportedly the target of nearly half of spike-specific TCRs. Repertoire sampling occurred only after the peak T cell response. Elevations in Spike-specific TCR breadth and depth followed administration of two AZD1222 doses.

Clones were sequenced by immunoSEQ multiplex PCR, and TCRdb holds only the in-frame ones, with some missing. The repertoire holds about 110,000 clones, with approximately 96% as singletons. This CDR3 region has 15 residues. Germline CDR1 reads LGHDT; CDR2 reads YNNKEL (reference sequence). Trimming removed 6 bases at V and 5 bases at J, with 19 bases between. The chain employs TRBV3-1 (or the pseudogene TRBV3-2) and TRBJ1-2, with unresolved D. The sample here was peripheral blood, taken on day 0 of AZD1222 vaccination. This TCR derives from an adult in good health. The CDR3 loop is CASSPIDGLGYGYTF. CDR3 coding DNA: TGTGCCAGCAGTCCTATTGACGGCCTGGGATATGGCTACACCTTC.